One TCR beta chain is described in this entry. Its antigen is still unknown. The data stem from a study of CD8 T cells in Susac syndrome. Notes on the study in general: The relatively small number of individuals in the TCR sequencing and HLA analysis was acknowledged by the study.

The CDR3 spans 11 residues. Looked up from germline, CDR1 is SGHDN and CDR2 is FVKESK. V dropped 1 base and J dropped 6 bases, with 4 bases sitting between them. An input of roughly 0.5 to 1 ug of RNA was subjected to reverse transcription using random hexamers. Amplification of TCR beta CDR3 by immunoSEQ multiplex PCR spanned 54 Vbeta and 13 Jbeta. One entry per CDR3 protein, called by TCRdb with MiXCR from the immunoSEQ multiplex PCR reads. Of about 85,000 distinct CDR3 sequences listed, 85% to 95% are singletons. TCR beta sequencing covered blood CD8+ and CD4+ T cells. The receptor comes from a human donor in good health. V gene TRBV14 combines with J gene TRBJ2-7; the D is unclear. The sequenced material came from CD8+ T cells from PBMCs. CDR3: CASSQGLEQYF. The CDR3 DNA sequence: TGTGCCAGCAGCCAAGGCCTCGAGCAGTACTTC.